A single sample is the source of the 10 T cell receptor beta chains below, sequenced in a study of blood T cell repertoires in COVID-19. The repertoire was sequenced with immunoSEQ multiplex PCR; TCRdb's copy has only in-frame clones and lacks some. The sample lists more than 15,000 clones; nearly 90% were seen once. Sequenced material: peripheral blood. These receptors were obtained from a human donor with active COVID-19. The donor label of this sample is uncertain.

A single count supports this clone. The rearrangement uses TRBV5-4 and TRBJ1-2; 7 nucleotides agree with TRBD1. V dropped 3 bases and J dropped 4; count of bases not matched to a gene: 9. There are 15 residues in the CDR3. Germline V gene sequence: CDR1 SGHNT, CDR2 YYREEE (reference sequence). CDR3 sequence: CASSSSGGVFYGYTF. The DNA of the CDR3 is TGTGCCAGCAGCTCGTCAGGGGGAGTCTTCTATGGCTACACCTTC.

The J gene is TRBJ2-2, the V gene TRBV7-6; TRBD1 matches 9 bases. Trimming took 2 bases from V and 4 from J; bases not matched to a gene: 2. Germline CDR1 is SGHVS and CDR2 is FNYEAQ. CDR3 length: 15 residues. CDR3 nucleotide sequence: TGTGCCAGCAGCTTAAGGGACAGGGCCACCGGGGAGCTGTTTTTT. It codes for CASSLRDRATGELFF.

The V call is TRBV30, the J call TRBJ2-1; TRBD2 matches at 9 bases. The CDR3 is 15 amino acids. Germline values: CDR1 GTSNPN, CDR2 SVGIG (reference sequence). Germline trimming cut 5 bases from V and 5 bases from J; bases unmatched to any gene: 10. The CDR3 loop reads CAWDRWREGNNEQFF. The CDR3 coding sequence is TGTGCCTGGGATCGGTGGCGGGAGGGTAACAATGAGCAGTTCTTC.

The genes are TRBV27 and TRBJ2-7, with D perhaps TRBD1 (6 bases). The CDR3 runs 15 residues. The ends were cut back, 6 bases at V and 3 bases at J, with 18 bases in the middle. CDR1 is MNHEY and CDR2 is SMNVEV in the germline V gene (reference sequence). The CDR3 sequence is CASSPTRQGSYEQYF. The CDR3 DNA reads TGTGCCAGCAGCCCAACTCGTCAGGGGAGCTACGAGCAGTACTTC.

The genes are TRBV27 and TRBJ2-7, with 7 bases identical to TRBD2. The CDR3 has 18 residues. J was trimmed by 4 bases and V by 11 bases; bases with no gene match: 26. Germline V gene sequence: CDR1 MNHEY, CDR2 SMNVEV (reference sequence). In DNA form, the CDR3 reads TGTGCCTCAGGGATCAGGCGGCAGACTAGCCCCCCCTCATACGAGCAGTACTTC. This codes for CASGIRRQTSPPSYEQYF.

The chain has TRBV9 and TRBJ1-1; 8 bases align to TRBD1. V gave up 4 bases and J gave up 4 bases; unmatched junction bases: 9. The length of the CDR3 is 15 residues. Germline V gene data show CDR1 as SGDLS and CDR2 as YYNGEE. The CDR3 DNA is TGTGCCAGCAGCTCGACCGGACAGGGCGGCACTGAAGCTTTCTTT. It specifies CASSSTGQGGTEAFF. The full variable domain, rest sourced from reference TRBV9 and TRBJ1-1, is DSGVTQTPKHLITATGQRVTLRCSPRSGDLSVYWYQQSLDQGLQFLIQYYNGEERAKGNILERFSAQQFPDLHSELNLSSLELGDSALYFCASSSTGQGGTEAFFGQGTRLTVV.

The gene calls are TRBV7-6 and TRBJ2-1, with D possibly being TRBD2 (6 bases). Per germline, CDR1 SGHVS and CDR2 FNYEAQ. This CDR3 region has 15 residues. V gave up 4 bases and J gave up 3 bases, with 13 bases separating them. The CDR3 spells CASSSTGVGYNEQFF. In nucleotides, the CDR3 is TGTGCCAGCAGCTCCACGGGGGTGGGCTACAATGAGCAGTTCTTC.

The rearrangement joins TRBV29-1 to TRBJ1-2; 12 nucleotides align to TRBD1. The V and J ends lost 6 bases and 7 bases, in that order; junction bases with no gene match: 9. There are 14 residues in the CDR3. The germline V gene encodes CDR1 SQVTM and CDR2 ANQGSEA. Written as DNA, the CDR3 is TGCAGCGTAATCGGGACAGGGGGCGAGTCTGGCTACACCTTC. Amino acid sequence: CSVIGTGGESGYTF. Together with reference TRBV29-1 and TRBJ1-2, the CDR3 gives the full variable domain: SAVISQKPSRDICQRGTSLTIQCQVDSQVTMMFWYRQQPGQSLTLIATANQGSEATYESGFVIDKFPISRPNLTFSTLTVSNMSPEDSSIYLCSVIGTGGESGYTFGSGTRLTVV.

The V call is TRBV28, the J call TRBJ1-5; 9 bases line up with TRBD1. In germline, CDR1 is MDHEN, CDR2 SYDVKM. J was trimmed by 0 bases and V by 5 bases; bases with no gene match: 2. CDR3 length equals 15 residues. Written as DNA, the CDR3 is TGTGCCAGCAGTACAGGGGGCAATAGCAATCAGCCCCAGCATTTT. The encoded protein is CASSTGGNSNQPQHF.

The chain carries TRBV3-1 (or the pseudogene TRBV3-2) and TRBJ2-1, with TRBD2 as a possible D gene (5 bases). V lost 4 bases and J lost 6, with 16 bases in between. This CDR3 is 15 amino acids long. The germline V gene has CDR1 LGHDT and CDR2 YNNKEL (reference sequence). DNA of the CDR3: TGTGCCAGCAGCCGGGGAGCCCTCGGGGTCAATGAGCAGTTCTTC. Translation: CASSRGALGVNEQFF.